A selection of T cell receptor beta chains follows, all from one sample in a study of blood T cells in healthy people across ages. TCRdb itself ran the 5' RACE reads through MiXCR, one entry per CDR3 protein. The data hold roughly 1,300,000 distinct CDR3 sequences, with 55% to 75% observed a single time. The sample was blood. The receptors come from a man aged 18 to 29 in good health. Each CDR3 is given with its conserved first and last residue. The D gene is left open where the match is weak. Only some rows state a clone size, as once, few, many or a class for expanded clones.

CAISEGLAGDNEQFF | TGTGCCATCAGTGAGGGGTTAGCGGGAGACAATGAGCAGTTCTTC | - | TRBV10-3 | TRBD2 | TRBJ2-1
CASSQDDSLTYNEQFF | TGTGCCAGCAGCCAAGATGACAGCCTTACCTACAATGAGCAGTTCTTC | many | TRBV3-1 | - | TRBJ2-1
CASSQGPTTGTDTQYF | TGCGCCAGCAGCCAAGGACCCACAACGGGCACAGATACGCAGTATTTT | - | TRBV4-1 | - | TRBJ2-3
CTSSSLRDSFTEAFF | TGTACCAGCAGCTCCCTCCGGGACAGCTTCACTGAAGCTTTCTTT | - | TRBV5-6 | TRBD1 | TRBJ1-1
CASTKRETDEQFF | TGTGCCAGCACCAAGCGAGAGACCGATGAGCAGTTCTTC | - | TRBV6-2/TRBV6-3 | - | TRBJ2-1
CASSQGGSGLYNEQFF | TGCGCCAGCAGCCAAGGAGGCAGCGGTCTTTACAATGAGCAGTTCTTC | - | TRBV4-1 | - | TRBJ2-1
CASSLWDLNEQFF | TGCGCCAGCAGCTTGTGGGACCTGAATGAGCAGTTCTTC | few | TRBV5-1 | - | TRBJ2-1
CASSQGVPGSPLHF | TGTGCCAGCAGTCAAGGGGTCCCGGGTTCACCCCTCCACTTT | - | TRBV6-5 | - | TRBJ1-6
CSVAGGHRHEQYF | TGCAGCGTAGCGGGAGGGCACCGCCACGAGCAGTACTTC | few | TRBV29-1 | TRBD2 | TRBJ2-7
CSCSREDSYEQYF | TGCAGTTGCTCCCGGGAGGACTCCTACGAGCAGTACTTC | - | TRBV20-1 | TRBD2 | TRBJ2-7